The sequence of this TCR beta chain was determined in a study of shared clonotypes between healthy human individuals (dated by TCRdb to 2019 to 2021). For the study in its entirety: A couple of women and a few men aged 18 to 49 years were included in the cohort. Per donor, three plates each were used for CD4 naive and CD4 memory, two for CD8 naive, and one for CD8 memory. To estimate repertoire size and how much clonotypes are shared between individuals, the study performed deep sequencing of blood TCR repertoires from about five healthy adults. To increase sequencing depth and limit assay-specific biases, different laboratories used diverse techniques to prepare libraries and sequence TCR repertoires. Each donor's leukapheresis produced roughly between roughly 0.94 and 9.5 billion PBMCs.

The donors were healthy, HIV-negative adults who had no recently reported acute infections or vaccinations. Only Caucasian adults living in Nashville, Tennessee, USA were represented among the donors. Magnetic negative selection was used to enrich CD4+ T cells, after which naive cells were positively selected on CD45RA and the negative fraction became the memory subset. After blood collection by leukapheresis, PBMCs were isolated using Ficoll-Histopaque density gradient centrifugation and then cryopreserved in the vapor phase of liquid nitrogen. Analytical flow cytometry was used to check the purity and quantity of every magnetically sorted T cell population. Genomic DNA was isolated from each sorted fraction and quantified by UV absorbance on a Nanodrop 2000c. The CDR3 measures 15 amino acids from cysteine to phenylalanine. The kept DNA is CDR3 alone, 45 bases in frame from the first base. CDR1 and CDR2 (SGHNT, YYREEE) derive from the germline V gene (reference sequence). Unmatched junction bases come to 6, with V trimmed by 6 bases and J by 2 bases.

TCR CDR3 regions were amplified from genomic DNA by multiplex PCR using the deep immunoSEQ assay. Genomic DNA extracted from each cell subset was distributed evenly over all wells of several immunoSEQ 96-well plates, and each plate served as one replicate. For sorted subsets, each replicate PCR was loaded with approximately 0.2 ug genomic DNA, equivalent to 30,000 or so T cell genomes. The purified libraries were quantified using a Qubit 3.0 fluorometer, sized with a Bioanalyzer 2100, and then quantified again using the KAPA Library Quantification kit. A separate single-read 150-cycle Illumina NextSeq 550 flow cell was used to sequence each immunoSEQ 96-well plate. In the paper's pipeline: Because the immunoSEQ output included only junctional sequences and no quality scores, the filtering could not be the same as the filtering used for full-length reads. To assign V/J genes and CDR3, sequences were annotated using PyIR, a Python wrapper for IgBLAST v1.9, with IMGT germline references. Reads with weak V/J assignments (E-value above 1e-6), missing CDR3, stop codons, out-of-frame junctions, or ambiguous translated residues were removed. V3J clonotypes were defined as sequences sharing an identical inferred V gene, J gene, and CDR3 amino acid sequence. The percentage overlap between two repertoires was calculated by dividing the number of shared unique clonotypes by the size of the smaller repertoire. Repertoire richness was assessed with RTK rarefaction, the Chao1 estimator, and Recon v2.1 estimates of unobserved clonotypes. For all TCRbeta clonotypes obtained by the gDNA method from several donors, generation probabilities were computed with OLGA. This is the immuneACCESS table as TCRdb keeps it, with only in-frame sequences that have V and J called. A part of the clones is gone; compared with another copy, unresolved V genes explain less than half, and the rest is unexplained. D and trimming come from the DNA, and the V and J calls and clone size come from that table. The sample yields hundreds of thousands of clones; around 78% were counted once. The biggest ten clones account for around 2% of the sample.

A word on this clone: Its antigen specificity is not known. No qualities accompany the bases; no much larger clone lies one base away.

General study outcomes and caveats: Clonotypes shared by all four sorted-subset donors showed higher generation probabilities than non-shared clonotypes. Pairwise subsampling led to the expectation that sequencing depth would affect the degree of clonotype sharing among donors. Larger estimated clonotype richness was generally found for naive subsets than for memory subsets. Rarefaction of sorted-subset datasets indicated incomplete sequencing despite the large sequencing depth. Around 5.4% of naive CD4, 3% to 3.5% of naive CD8, 2.3% of memory CD4, and about 0.4% of memory CD8 clonotypes were shared across four donors. Because the study included only a small number of donors, the genetic and exposure-history diversity represented was limited. Sampling was restricted to blood, and TCR repertoires in tissues likely differ from the TCR repertoires found in blood.

Recombination linked TRBV5-4 to TRBJ2-1; the junction holds 9 bases that match TRBD1. Sequenced: memory CD4+ T cells sorted from blood. In the paper's terms, the cell subset or site label means: CD45RA-negative fraction. The sequence derives from a woman aged 25 to 39 in good health. The bases are TGTGCCAGCACCCGGACAGGGGTCACCTACAATGAGCAGTTCTTC. It translates as CASTRTGVTYNEQFF.